This is a list of T cell receptor beta chains from one sample in a study of blood T cells in healthy people across ages. TCRdb fed the 5' RACE reads into MiXCR, producing one record per CDR3 protein. Among 910,000 or so distinct CDR3 sequences listed, just over 50% were seen once. Sequencing was performed on blood. These receptors were collected from a woman aged 60-75 years in good health. CDR3s include the opening cysteine and the closing phenylalanine or tryptophan. The D gene is left open where the match is weak. The listing skips clone size in some rows; elsewhere it reads once, few, many or a size class.

D gene | J gene | V gene | clone size | CDR3 DNA | CDR3 protein
- | TRBJ2-7 | TRBV12-3/TRBV12-4 | - | TGTGCCAGCAGTTTCACGAGGTACGAGCAGTACTTC | CASSFTRYEQYF
- | TRBJ1-3 | TRBV6-1 | - | TGTGCCAGCAGCTTCGACCTCGGACGGACATCCTCTGGAAACACCATATATTTT | CASSFDLGRTSSGNTIYF
- | TRBJ2-3 | TRBV12-5 | few | TGTGCTAGTGCCCAGGGAGGAGCAGCAGATACGCAGTATTTT | CASAQGGAADTQYF
- | TRBJ2-4 | TRBV5-1 | - | TGCGCCAGTAGCTTGGGAGGAAGTATCCTAGCCAAAAACATTCAGTACTTC | CASSLGGSILAKNIQYF
TRBD2 | TRBJ2-1 | TRBV4-1 | once | TGCGCCAGCAGCCCCGTCGGGGCTGGACTAGCGTTTTACAATGAGCAGTTCTTC | CASSPVGAGLAFYNEQFF
- | TRBJ1-6 | TRBV7-2 | - | TGTGCCAGCAGCTCCGGTCTCCCAGGCTCACCCCTCCACTTT | CASSSGLPGSPLHF
TRBD1 | TRBJ2-2 | TRBV6-6 | - | TGTGCCAGCAGTCACCAGGGGGCCGTCGGGGAGCTGTTTTTT | CASSHQGAVGELFF
TRBD2 | TRBJ2-2 | TRBV27 | - | TGTGCCAGCAGCCAACTAGCGGGAGATTTCGGGGAGCTGTTTTTT | CASSQLAGDFGELFF
TRBD2 | TRBJ2-5 | TRBV4-1 | few | TGCGCCAGCAGCCTCTCGGGCGGGAGCGGAGAGACCCAGTACTTC | CASSLSGGSGETQYF
- | TRBJ1-2 | TRBV2 | - | TGTGCCAGAAACAGAGATACTAACTATGGCTACACCTTC | CARNRDTNYGYTF
- | TRBJ2-3 | TRBV12-3/TRBV12-4 | - | TGTGCCAGCACCCTTGAGAGCAAGGCAGATACGCAGTATTTT | CASTLESKADTQYF
TRBD2 | TRBJ2-1 | TRBV20-1 | few | TGCAGTGCGGTACCGGGACTAGCGGGGGAGAGGCCGTTCTTC | CSAVPGLAGERPFF
- | TRBJ2-1 | TRBV11-2 | - | TGTGCCAGCAGCTCGGAGGTGGATGAGCAGTTCTTC | CASSSEVDEQFF
- | TRBJ2-3 | TRBV11-2 | few | TGTGCCAGCAGCCGCCTGGCAGCGTTTAGCACAGATACGCAGTATTTT | CASSRLAAFSTDTQYF
- | TRBJ2-5 | TRBV11-2 | - | TGTGCCAGCAGCCCTCGTGAGGGACCCTCCCAAGAGACCCAGTACTTC | CASSPREGPSQETQYF
TRBD2 | TRBJ2-5 | TRBV27 | - | TGTGCCAGCAGTTTATGGACGGGAGGCCCTCTAAGTGAGCAGTACTTC | CASSLWTGGPLSEQYF
- | TRBJ2-1 | TRBV6-1 | - | TGTGCCAGCAGTGTAGAAGCGCTCTCCTACAATGAGCAGTTCTTC | CASSVEALSYNEQFF
- | TRBJ2-7 | TRBV12-3/TRBV12-4 | - | TGTGCCAGCAGTCCCAGAGTGGGAGCACACGAGCAGTATTTC | CASSPRVGAHEQYF
- | TRBJ2-7 | TRBV9 | - | TGTGCCAGCAGCGCCGGGATTCGGGGTTACGAGCAGTACTTC | CASSAGIRGYEQYF
- | TRBJ2-3 | TRBV6-5 | few | TGTGCCAGCAGTTACTCCCGGGGTAGCACAGATACGCAGTATTTT | CASSYSRGSTDTQYF
- | TRBJ2-1 | TRBV10-3 | - | TGTGCCATCAGTGAGTCCGCGCTCCGGGACTACAATGAGCAGTTCTTC | CAISESALRDYNEQFF
TRBD2 | TRBJ2-5 | TRBV11-3 | once | TGTGCCAGCAGCAAACTAGCGGCCCCAGGGACCCAGTACTTC | CASSKLAAPGTQYF
TRBD2 | TRBJ2-3 | TRBV28 | - | TGTGATCGACTAGCGGGCACAGATACGCAGTATTTT | CDRLAGTDTQYF
- | TRBJ2-1 | TRBV29-1 | - | TGCAGCGTTGAAGCTCTGGACCTTCTATCGGGGTTCAGCTCCTACAATGAGCAGTTCTTC | CSVEALDLLSGFSSYNEQFF
TRBD2 | TRBJ2-7 | TRBV18 | - | TGTGCCAGCTCACCACGGTCTCTAGCGGGAGATTTCGCCTACGAGCAGTACTTC | CASSPRSLAGDFAYEQYF
TRBD2 | TRBJ2-3 | TRBV4-1 | - | TGCGCCAGCAGCCAAGAGTCCCTAGCGGAGACAGATACGCAGTATTTT | CASSQESLAETDTQYF
TRBD1 | TRBJ2-7 | TRBV12-3/TRBV12-4 | - | TGTGCCAGCAGTTCCCTTATCCCTCGCGGGACAGGGGGACGCGAGCAGTACTTC | CASSSLIPRGTGGREQYF
- | TRBJ2-7 | TRBV4-3 | - | TGCGCCAGCAGCCAAGACTGGGGCAACTACGAGCAGTACTTC | CASSQDWGNYEQYF
TRBD2 | TRBJ2-3 | TRBV5-6 | - | TGTGCCAGCAGCGAAGCGGGAACTAAAGATACGCAGTATTTT | CASSEAGTKDTQYF
TRBD1 | TRBJ2-5 | TRBV6-2/TRBV6-3 | - | TGTGCCAGCAGACGGACAGGGGGCATCAACCAAGAGACCCAGTACTTC | CASRRTGGINQETQYF
- | TRBJ2-3 | TRBV20-1 | - | TGCAGTGCTAGTGGGGTGGGGGATACGCAGTATTTT | CSASGVGDTQYF
TRBD2 | TRBJ2-1 | TRBV9 | - | TGTGCCAGCAGCGTGGGGGGGACTTTCGTGAATGAGCAGTTCTTC | CASSVGGTFVNEQFF
- | TRBJ2-5 | TRBV15 | once | TGTGCCACCAGCAGAGATTATGGCTGGCGGGGCCCAGGGGCCCAGTACTTC | CATSRDYGWRGPGAQYF
TRBD1 | TRBJ2-7 | TRBV12-3/TRBV12-4 | - | TGTGCCAGCAGTATCGGATCCGGGACAGGGGCCTACGAGCAGTACTTC | CASSIGSGTGAYEQYF
TRBD2 | TRBJ2-3 | TRBV18 | - | TGTGCCACTCCGCCGACCCCTAGCGGGAGTATCTCAGATACGCAGTATTTT | CATPPTPSGSISDTQYF
TRBD1 | TRBJ2-7 | TRBV28 | - | TGTGCCAGCAGAGGCCGGGACAGGCTTCTATACGAGCAGTACTTC | CASRGRDRLLYEQYF
TRBD1 | TRBJ2-5 | TRBV2 | few | TGTGCCAGCAGCACGGACAGGGGGTACCAAGAGACCCAGTACTTC | CASSTDRGYQETQYF
- | TRBJ2-7 | TRBV2 | - | TGTGCCAGCAGTGAGAGGGTTAGCTACGAGCAGTACTTC | CASSERVSYEQYF
- | TRBJ2-4 | TRBV21-1 | - | TGTGCCAGCAGCAAAGCGCTGGTTAGGGCCGTATTCCTAGCCAAAAACATTCAGTACTTC | CASSKALVRAVFLAKNIQYF
- | TRBJ1-2 | TRBV9 | once | TGTGCCAGCAGCCAGACAGCGTTCTATGGCTACACCTTC | CASSQTAFYGYTF
- | TRBJ1-6 | TRBV7-9 | - | TGTGCCAGCAGCCGGAGTCGGGGTAAAAATTCACCCCTCCACTTT | CASSRSRGKNSPLHF
- | TRBJ2-3 | TRBV7-6 | - | TGTGCCAGCAGCCCCGGGCTGTTCACAGATACGCAGTATTTT | CASSPGLFTDTQYF
TRBD1 | TRBJ2-1 | TRBV20-1 | - | TGCAGTGCTAGTCCAGAGGGGGCGAACTCAGGGGAGCAGTTCTTC | CSASPEGANSGEQFF
- | TRBJ1-2 | TRBV3-1 | - | TGTGCCAGCAGCTTTTACAGACCGGATACTAACTATGGCTACACCTTC | CASSFYRPDTNYGYTF
TRBD1 | TRBJ2-2 | TRBV10-1 | few | TGCGCCAGCAGTGAGGGGACAGGGGGCACCGGGGAGCTGTTTTTT | CASSEGTGGTGELFF
TRBD2 | TRBJ2-7 | TRBV7-9 | - | TGTGCCAGCAGCCAGCCGGGACTAGGCTCCTACGAGCAGTACTTC | CASSQPGLGSYEQYF
TRBD2 | TRBJ2-1 | TRBV20-1 | - | TGCAGTGCTAGGGGGACTAGCGGGAGACACCGACTGGATGAGCAGTTCTTC | CSARGTSGRHRLDEQFF
TRBD2 | TRBJ2-5 | TRBV20-1 | - | TGCAGTGCTAGAGGTAGTCTGCCAGGCGGGAGGGGAAATGAGCAGTACTTC | CSARGSLPGGRGNEQYF
- | TRBJ1-1 | TRBV29-1 | once | TGCAGCGACACAGAATTCGGTGAAGCTTTCTTT | CSDTEFGEAFF